The 14 T cell receptor beta chains given below trace back to one sample, sequenced in a study of T cells in Graves' hyperthyroidism and ophthalmopathy. There were TCR beta CDR3 regions amplified from RNA transcripts. An initial round of RT-PCR targeting the TCR CDR3 relied on the HTBI primer set. TCRdb processed the multiplex PCR reads anew with MiXCR; each CDR3 protein has one entry. The repertoire includes approximately 370,000 distinct CDR3 sequences, about 15% of them detected once, and 30% to 35% sits in the top ten. Specimen: blood. The origin of the receptors is a woman aged 30 to 39 with Graves' hyperthyroidism that later progressed to Graves' ophthalmopathy.

This clonotype was counted between two and nine times. Since a much larger clone is just one base distant, this may be a read error. The rearrangement links TRBV5-1 to TRBJ2-7; 9 nucleotides align to TRBD2. The germline V gene encodes CDR1 SGHRS and CDR2 YFSETQ. CDR3 length: 14 amino acids. As DNA, the CDR3 is TGCGCCAGCAGCGTGCGGGGGGGGACCTACGAGCGGTACTTC. As protein: CASSVRGGTYERYF.

Many counts were recorded for this clonotype. The V call is TRBV5-1, the J call TRBJ2-3; D perhaps matches TRBD2 (5 bases). Germline V gene lookup returns CDR1 SGHRS and CDR2 YFSETQ. The CDR3 runs 15 residues. With 3 bases removed from V and 0 bases from J, the gap between germline ends came to 11 bases. CDR3: CASSSPAGSTDTQYF. The DNA for the CDR3 is TGCGCCAGCAGCTCTCCCGCGGGCAGCACAGATACGCAGTATTTT. Full variable domain (rest looked up from reference TRBV5-1 and TRBJ2-3): KAGVTQTPRYLIKTRGQQVTLSCSPISGHRSVSWYQQTPGQGLQFLFEYFSETQRNKGNFPGRFSGRQFSNSRSEMNVSTLELGDSALYLCASSSPAGSTDTQYFGPGTRLTVL.

The chain couples TRBV6-1 to TRBJ2-3; D is unresolved. Looked up from germline, CDR1 is MNHNS and CDR2 is SASEGT. V was shortened by 4 bases and J by 0 bases, with 11 bases between the two germline ends. This CDR3 is 15 amino acids long. CDR3: CASSGRDSSTDTQYF. DNA for the CDR3: TGTGCCAGCAGTGGGCGAGACTCTAGCACAGATACGCAGTATTTT.

The rearrangement joins TRBV7-9 to TRBJ1-4, with D perhaps TRBD1 (5 bases). The CDR3 length is 15 residues. Trimming removed 7 bases from V and 4 bases from J, with 16 bases in between. Germline values: CDR1 SEHNR, CDR2 FQNEAQ (reference sequence). The CDR3 sequence: CASTQGRPDNEKLFF. The DNA for the CDR3 is TGTGCCAGCACCCAGGGACGGCCGGATAATGAAAAACTGTTTTTT.

The V call is TRBV27, the J call TRBJ2-5; 12 positions match TRBD2. Germline V gives CDR1 MNHEY, CDR2 SMNVEV (reference sequence). With 6 bases clipped from V and 4 bases from J, the junction kept 3 bases outside the gene matches. This CDR3 comprises 14 residues. The CDR3 DNA reads TGTGCCAGCAGCCTAGCGGGAGGGATAGAGACCCAGTACTTC. Encoded protein: CASSLAGGIETQYF.

Details on this clonotype: Since the CDR3 does not end with the conserved phenylalanine or tryptophan, this likely comes from a read error. The chain recombines TRBV6-1 with TRBJ2-3; 7 positions match TRBD1. This CDR3 is 14 amino acids long. Germline-derived CDR1 and CDR2 are MNHNS and SASEGT. V was clipped by 8 bases and J by 5 bases; unmatched bases: 10. The CDR3 DNA is TGTGCCAGCGGGATGACAGGGTTTCAAGATACGCAGTATATT. Its protein is CASGMTGFQDTQYI.

The sample holds a few counts of this clonotype. This chain uses TRBV20-1 with TRBJ2-7; maybe TRBD2 (5 bases). Germline-derived CDR1 and CDR2 are DFQATT and SNEGSKA (reference sequence). Between the trimmed V and J ends, which lost 5 bases and 9 bases, there was a span of 20 bases. The CDR3 extends over 13 amino acids. CDR3 coding DNA: TGCAGTGCTTGGACTGAGAGCGGCTCCGGGCAGTACTTC. Its translation: CSAWTESGSGQYF.

This clonotype was counted many times. This chain joins TRBV3-1 and TRBJ1-2; TRBD1 matches 7 bases. Germline CDR1 reads LGHDT; CDR2 reads YNNKEL (reference sequence). V shed 3 bases and J 3 bases; nucleotides not matched to a gene: 7. This CDR3 comprises 15 residues. The CDR3 is CASSQMGQPHYGYTF. CDR3 coding DNA: TGTGCCAGCAGCCAGATGGGACAGCCTCACTATGGCTACACCTTC.

This clonotype appeared many times. The CDR3 here is CASSLSIGEGTGTEAFF. The CDR3 DNA reads as TGTGCCAGCAGCTTATCTATAGGGGAAGGAACAGGCACTGAAGCTTTCTTT. The chain carries TRBV13 and TRBJ1-1, with D perhaps matching TRBD1 (5 bases). CDR3 size: 17 residues. CDR1 is PRHDT, CDR2 FYEKMQ, per germline (reference sequence). The V end lost 2 bases, the J end lost 4 bases, and 20 bases lay between the germline ends.

The chain joins TRBV19 to TRBJ2-1, with D possibly being TRBD1 or TRBD2 (6 bases each). Germline values: CDR1 LNHDA, CDR2 SQIVND (reference sequence). The V end was cut by 1 base, the J end by 4 bases, with 17 bases between. The CDR3 contains 17 residues. This CDR3 reads CASSIVGGPTGYNEQFF. In nucleotides, the CDR3 is TGTGCCAGTAGTATAGTTGGGGGGCCAACGGGGTACAATGAGCAGTTCTTC. The entire variable domain, with the rest obtained from reference TRBV19 and TRBJ2-1, is as follows: DGGITQSPKYLFRKEGQNVTLSCEQNLNHDAMYWYRQDPGQGLRLIYYSQIVNDFQKGDIAEGYSVSREKKESFPLTVTSAQKNPTAFYLCASSIVGGPTGYNEQFFGPGTRLTVL.

The chain couples TRBV7-8 to TRBJ2-7; unclear D gene. This CDR3 region has 15 residues. V was trimmed by 0 bases and J by 5 bases, leaving 14 bases between them. Germline CDR1 and CDR2: SGHVS and FQNEAQ. As DNA, the CDR3 is TGTGCCAGCAGCTTAGCTCCACATCAAAGCGACGAGCAGTACTTC. This gives the protein CASSLAPHQSDEQYF.

The chain couples TRBV3-1 to TRBJ2-2; no clear D gene. This CDR3 region has 13 residues. Germline V gene data show CDR1 as LGHDT and CDR2 as YNNKEL (reference sequence). The V end was cut by 2 bases, the J end by 7 bases, with 8 bases between. This CDR3 is CASSQNRGGELFF. CDR3 in DNA: TGTGCCAGCAGCCAAAACCGAGGCGGGGAGCTGTTTTTT.

This clonotype was seen a few times. This rearrangement joins TRBV20-1 to TRBJ2-2; perhaps TRBD1 as D (6 bases). The CDR3 is 13 amino acids. The V end was cut by 6 bases, the J end by 5 bases, with 13 bases between. CDR1 and CDR2 (germline): DFQATT, SNEGSKA (reference sequence). CDR3 coding DNA: TGCAGTGCCATGCAACAGGGAACCGGGGAGCTGTTTTTT. This encodes CSAMQQGTGELFF.

The chain has TRBV11-2 and TRBJ2-5, with 7 bases that match TRBD2. V lost 5 bases and J lost 1; bases outside the gene matches: 13. CDR1 is SGHAT, CDR2 FQNNGV, per germline. The CDR3 is 17 amino acids. The CDR3 spells CASSGVGREMTQETQYF. The CDR3 DNA sequence: TGTGCCAGCAGCGGAGTAGGGCGGGAGATGACCCAAGAGACCCAGTACTTC.